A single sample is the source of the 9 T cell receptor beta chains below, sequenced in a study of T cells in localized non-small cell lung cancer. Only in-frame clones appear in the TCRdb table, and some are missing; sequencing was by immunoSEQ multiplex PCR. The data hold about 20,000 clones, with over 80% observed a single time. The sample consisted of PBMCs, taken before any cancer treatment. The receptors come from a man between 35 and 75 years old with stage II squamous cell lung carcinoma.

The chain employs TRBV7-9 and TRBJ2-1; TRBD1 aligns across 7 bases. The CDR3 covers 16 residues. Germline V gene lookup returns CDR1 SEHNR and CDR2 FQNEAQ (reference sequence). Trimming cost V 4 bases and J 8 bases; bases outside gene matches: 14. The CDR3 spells CASSSNPGQNRHEQFF. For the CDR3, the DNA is TGTGCCAGCAGCTCAAACCCGGGACAGAATAGACATGAGCAGTTCTTC. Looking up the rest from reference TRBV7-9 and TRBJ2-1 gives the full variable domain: DTGVSQNPRHKITKRGQNVTFRCDPISEHNRLYWYRQTLGQGPEFLTYFQNEAQLEKSRLLSDRFSAERPKGSFSTLEIQRTEQGDSAMYLCASSSNPGQNRHEQFFGPGTRLTVL.

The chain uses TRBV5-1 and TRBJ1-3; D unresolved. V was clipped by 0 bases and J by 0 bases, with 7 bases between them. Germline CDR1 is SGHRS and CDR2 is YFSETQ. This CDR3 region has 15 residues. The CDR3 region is CASSLEGSSGNTIYF. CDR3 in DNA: TGCGCCAGCAGCTTGGAAGGGTCCTCTGGAAACACCATATATTTT. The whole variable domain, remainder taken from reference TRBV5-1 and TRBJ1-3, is KAGVTQTPRYLIKTRGQQVTLSCSPISGHRSVSWYQQTPGQGLQFLFEYFSETQRNKGNFPGRFSGRQFSNSRSEMNVSTLELGDSALYLCASSLEGSSGNTIYFGEGSWLTVV.

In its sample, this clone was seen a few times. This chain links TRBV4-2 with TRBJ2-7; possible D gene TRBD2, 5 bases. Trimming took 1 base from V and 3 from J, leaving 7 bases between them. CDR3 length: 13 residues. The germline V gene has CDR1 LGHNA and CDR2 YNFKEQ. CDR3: CASSQGGNYEQYF. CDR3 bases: TGTGCCAGCAGCCAAGGAGGGAACTACGAGCAGTACTTC.

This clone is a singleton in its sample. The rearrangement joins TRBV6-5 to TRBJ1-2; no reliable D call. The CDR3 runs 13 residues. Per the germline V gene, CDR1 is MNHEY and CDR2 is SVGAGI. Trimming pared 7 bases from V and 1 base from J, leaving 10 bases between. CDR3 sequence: CASTPKNNYGYTF. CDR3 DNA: TGTGCCAGCACCCCGAAAAATAACTATGGCTACACCTTC.

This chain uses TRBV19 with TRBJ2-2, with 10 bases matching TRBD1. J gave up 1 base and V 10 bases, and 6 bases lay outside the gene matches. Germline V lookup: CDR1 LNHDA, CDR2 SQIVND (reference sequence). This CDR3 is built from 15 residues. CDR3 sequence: CATPRTGGNTGELFF. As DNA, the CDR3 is TGTGCCACGCCCCGGACAGGGGGGAACACCGGGGAGCTGTTTTTT. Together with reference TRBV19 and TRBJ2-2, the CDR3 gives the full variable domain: DGGITQSPKYLFRKEGQNVTLSCEQNLNHDAMYWYRQDPGQGLRLIYYSQIVNDFQKGDIAEGYSVSREKKESFPLTVTSAQKNPTAFYLCATPRTGGNTGELFFGEGSRLTVL.

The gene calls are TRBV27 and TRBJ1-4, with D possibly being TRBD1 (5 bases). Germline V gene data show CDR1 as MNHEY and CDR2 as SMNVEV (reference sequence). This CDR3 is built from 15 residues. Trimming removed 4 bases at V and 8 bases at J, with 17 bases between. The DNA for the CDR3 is TGTGCCAGCAGTTCGAAACAAAGGGGTATCGAAAAACTGTTTTTT. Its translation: CASSSKQRGIEKLFF.

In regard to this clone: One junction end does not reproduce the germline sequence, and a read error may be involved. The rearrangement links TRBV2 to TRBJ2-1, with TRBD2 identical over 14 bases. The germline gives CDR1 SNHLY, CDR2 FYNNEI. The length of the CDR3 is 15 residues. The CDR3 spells CASSEAKTGTSGGLF. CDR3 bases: TGTGCCAGCAGTGAAGCCAAGACCGGGACTAGCGGGGGTCTCTTC.

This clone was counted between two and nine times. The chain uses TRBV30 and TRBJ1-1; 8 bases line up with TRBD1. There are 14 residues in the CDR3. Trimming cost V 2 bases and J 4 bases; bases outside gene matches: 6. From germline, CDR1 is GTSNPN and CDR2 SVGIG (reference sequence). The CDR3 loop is CAWSLGTGGTEAFF. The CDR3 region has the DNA TGTGCCTGGAGTCTCGGTACAGGGGGCACTGAAGCTTTCTTT.

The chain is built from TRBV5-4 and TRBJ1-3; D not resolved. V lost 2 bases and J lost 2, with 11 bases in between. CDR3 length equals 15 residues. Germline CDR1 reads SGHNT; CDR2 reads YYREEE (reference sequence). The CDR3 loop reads CASSFGGSTGNTIYF. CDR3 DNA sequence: TGTGCCAGCAGCTTTGGAGGCAGCACTGGAAACACCATATATTTT. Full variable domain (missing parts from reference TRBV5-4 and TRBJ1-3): ETGVTQSPTHLIKTRGQQVTLRCSSQSGHNTVSWYQQALGQGPQFIFQYYREEENGRGNFPPRFSGLQFPNYSSELNVNALELDDSALYLCASSFGGSTGNTIYFGEGSWLTVV.